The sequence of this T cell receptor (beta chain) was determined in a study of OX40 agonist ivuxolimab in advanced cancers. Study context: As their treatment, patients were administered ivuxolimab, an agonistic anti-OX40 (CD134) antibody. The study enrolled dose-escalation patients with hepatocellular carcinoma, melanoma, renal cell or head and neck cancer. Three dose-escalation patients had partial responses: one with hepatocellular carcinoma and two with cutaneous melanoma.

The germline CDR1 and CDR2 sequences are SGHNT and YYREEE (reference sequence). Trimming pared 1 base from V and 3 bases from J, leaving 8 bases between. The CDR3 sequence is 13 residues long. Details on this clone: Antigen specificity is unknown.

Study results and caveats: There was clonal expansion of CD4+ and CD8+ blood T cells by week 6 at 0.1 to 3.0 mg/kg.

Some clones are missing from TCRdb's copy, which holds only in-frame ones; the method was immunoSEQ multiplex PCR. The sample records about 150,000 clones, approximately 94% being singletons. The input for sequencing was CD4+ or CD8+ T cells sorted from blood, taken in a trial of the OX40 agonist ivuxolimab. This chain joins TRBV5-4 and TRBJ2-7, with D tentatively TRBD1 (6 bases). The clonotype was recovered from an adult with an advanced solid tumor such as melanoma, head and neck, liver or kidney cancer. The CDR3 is CASSLRTDYEQYF. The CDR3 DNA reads TGTGCCAGCAGCTTGAGGACAGACTACGAGCAGTACTTC.